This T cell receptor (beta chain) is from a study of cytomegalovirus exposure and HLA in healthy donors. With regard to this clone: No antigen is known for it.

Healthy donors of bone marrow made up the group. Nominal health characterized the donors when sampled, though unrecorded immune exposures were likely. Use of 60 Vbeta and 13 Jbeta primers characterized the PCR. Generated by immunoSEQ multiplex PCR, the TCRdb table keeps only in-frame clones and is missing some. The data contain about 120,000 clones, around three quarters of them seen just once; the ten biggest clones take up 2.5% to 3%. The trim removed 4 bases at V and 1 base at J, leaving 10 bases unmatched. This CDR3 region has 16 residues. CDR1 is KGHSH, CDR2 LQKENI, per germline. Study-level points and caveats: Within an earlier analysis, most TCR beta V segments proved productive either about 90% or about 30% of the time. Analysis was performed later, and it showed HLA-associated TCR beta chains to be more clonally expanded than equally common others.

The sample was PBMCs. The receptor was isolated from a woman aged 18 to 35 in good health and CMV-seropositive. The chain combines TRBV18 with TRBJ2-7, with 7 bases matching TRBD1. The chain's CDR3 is CASSRGQIPNSYEQYF. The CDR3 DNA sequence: TGTGCCAGCTCACGGGGACAGATCCCTAATTCCTACGAGCAGTACTTC.